These 9 T cell receptor beta chains came from one sample sequenced in a study of blood T cells in healthy people across ages. A J-beta primer mix and a sample-barcoded 5' primer were used in a second PCR of about 7 to 12 cycles. TCRdb re-called the 5' RACE reads through MiXCR, storing one row per CDR3 protein. The sample has under 950,000 distinct CDR3 sequences; about 24% are singletons. What was sequenced was blood. Receptors originate from a man between 65 and 79 years old in good health.

This chain links TRBV3-1 with TRBJ1-6, with TRBD1 identical over 8 bases. CDR1 is LGHDT, CDR2 YNNKEL, per germline (reference sequence). This CDR3 comprises 15 residues. V dropped 1 base and J dropped 7; count of bases not matched to a gene: 3. The CDR3 loop is CASSQGTGRNSPLHF. As DNA, the CDR3 is TGTGCCAGCAGCCAAGGGACAGGGCGGAATTCACCCCTCCACTTT.

This chain uses TRBV7-2 with TRBJ2-3; TRBD2 might be the D (5 bases). Trimming removed 1 base at V and 6 bases at J, with 11 bases between. The CDR3 loop spans 14 amino acids. Germline CDR1 SGHTA, CDR2 FQGNSA. The chain's CDR3 is CASSLGASIDTQYF. For the CDR3, the DNA is TGTGCCAGCAGCTTAGGGGCTAGCATTGATACGCAGTATTTT.

This clonotype was detected ten times or more. The chain combines TRBV29-1 with TRBJ2-3; a possible D gene is TRBD1 (6 bases). V gave up 6 bases and J gave up 6 bases, with 10 bases separating them. This CDR3 is 11 amino acids long. Looked up from germline, CDR1 is SQVTM and CDR2 is ANQGSEA. In DNA, the CDR3 is TGCAGCGTGGCAACAGGGGATACGCAGTATTTT. It codes for CSVATGDTQYF.

The chain uses TRBV10-1 and TRBJ2-2, with 8 positions matching TRBD1. Germline V CDR1 and CDR2: WNHNN, SYGVQD (reference sequence). The CDR3 contains 15 residues. Germline trimming cut 3 bases from V and 4 bases from J; bases unmatched to any gene: 4. CDR3 in DNA: TGCGCCAGCAGTGAAACAGGGGGTTTCACCGGGGAGCTGTTTTTT. It is translated as CASSETGGFTGELFF.

In this sample, this clonotype turned up a few times. The chain is built from TRBV7-3 and TRBJ1-1, with 7 nucleotides matching TRBD1. J gave up 6 bases and V 1 base, and 2 bases lay outside the gene matches. The CDR3 runs to 13 residues. CDR1 and CDR2 (germline): SGHTA, FQGTGA. This CDR3 is CASSLIGQAEAFF. Here the CDR3 DNA reads TGTGCCAGCAGCTTAATCGGACAGGCTGAAGCTTTCTTT. Full variable domain (outside the CDR3, taken from reference TRBV7-3 and TRBJ1-1): GAGVSQTPSNKVTEKGKYVELRCDPISGHTALYWYRQSLGQGPEFLIYFQGTGAADDSGLPNDRFFAVRPEGSVSTLKIQRTERGDSAVYLCASSLIGQAEAFFGQGTRLTVV.

This sequence joins TRBV12-5 and TRBJ2-3; D uncertain. The CDR3 covers 13 residues. V shed 2 bases and J shed 6 bases, with 9 bases lying between them. CDR1 and CDR2 from the germline V gene are LGHNT and FRNRAP. The DNA for the CDR3 is TGTGCTAGTGGTTTGCGAGGCTCGGATACGCAGTATTTT. Protein: CASGLRGSDTQYF.

The rearrangement joins TRBV20-1 to TRBJ1-3, with D tentatively TRBD1 (5 bases). The CDR3 sequence is 15 residues long. The germline CDR1 and CDR2 sequences are DFQATT and SNEGSKA (reference sequence). Deletions cut 0 bases from V and 4 bases from J, with 13 bases between. The CDR3 region has the DNA TGCAGTGCTAGAGATGGGACTCGCTGGGGAAACACCATATATTTT. It yields the protein CSARDGTRWGNTIYF.

This clonotype was observed a few times. The V and J genes are TRBV20-1 and TRBJ2-5; a weak D match, TRBD1 (6 bases). Germline CDR1 and CDR2: DFQATT and SNEGSKA (reference sequence). This CDR3 spans 17 amino acids. V lost 5 bases, J lost 0 bases, and 22 bases lay in between. CDR3 loop: CSAPRFRTAKNQETQYF. The CDR3 region has the DNA TGCAGTGCTCCACGATTTAGGACAGCAAAAAACCAAGAGACCCAGTACTTC.

This chain links TRBV6-5 with TRBJ1-2; TRBD1 matches 8 bases. This CDR3 is built from 14 residues. Trimming removed 5 bases from V and 3 bases from J; junction bases left unmatched: 5. Germline values: CDR1 MNHEY, CDR2 SVGAGI. The CDR3: CASSQSGGDYGYTF. DNA of the CDR3: TGTGCCAGCAGTCAATCAGGGGGCGACTATGGCTACACCTTC.